This T cell receptor beta chain is from a study of blood T cell repertoires in COVID-19. The CDR3 covers 13 residues. The V end was cut by 8 bases, the J end by 0 bases, with 9 bases between. The germline V gene has CDR1 SGHNT and CDR2 YENEEA. Methods used by the authors: It was from reference gene primer amplification that nucleated cell counts were estimated. The method was immunoSEQ multiplex PCR; TCRdb's version includes in-frame clones alone and lacks a portion of them. V and J calls plus clone size are reproduced from that table; the DNA served to infer D and trimming. Of about 240,000 clones listed, 70% to 90% are singletons.

Sequences were obtained from peripheral blood. J is TRBJ2-3 and V is TRBV11-3; no clear D. The receptor comes from a woman aged 35 to 49 who had recovered from COVID-19. In nucleotides, the CDR3 is TGTGCCAGCTCGGTCCTTAGCACAGATACGCAGTATTTT. This translates into CASSVLSTDTQYF.